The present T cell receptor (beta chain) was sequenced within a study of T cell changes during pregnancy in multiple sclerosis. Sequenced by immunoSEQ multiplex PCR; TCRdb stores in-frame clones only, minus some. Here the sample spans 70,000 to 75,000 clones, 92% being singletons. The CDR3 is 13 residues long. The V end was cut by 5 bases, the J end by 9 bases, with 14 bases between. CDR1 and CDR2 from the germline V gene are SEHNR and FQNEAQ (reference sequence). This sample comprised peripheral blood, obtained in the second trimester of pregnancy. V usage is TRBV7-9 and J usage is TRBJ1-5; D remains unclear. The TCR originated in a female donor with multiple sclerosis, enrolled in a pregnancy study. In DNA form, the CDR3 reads TGTGCCAGCAGCCTCGGAGACGACGGGCCCCAGCATTTT. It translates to CASSLGDDGPQHF.